This TCR beta chain was obtained from a study of T cells after yellow fever vaccination (dated by TCRdb to 2018 to 2020). Looking at the study overall: The SMART-Seq v4 Ultra Low Input RNA kit was used to prepare libraries from fractions with low cell numbers. Bulk PBMC replicates and cell subsets were isolated from blood drawn at multiple timepoints before and after both primary and secondary immunization. To follow T-cell clones before and after both primary and booster YFV17D yellow fever vaccination, bulk TCR alpha and beta repertoires underwent longitudinal sequencing. Two healthy male donors made up the cohort, one aged 18 to 29 years and the other aged 30 to 40 years. Overall study outcomes, separate from this receptor: Computational filtering was needed because FACS-sorted repertoires could contain abundant contaminating clonotypes from the bulk population. A small share of clonotypes occurred in both CD4 and CD8 compartments, likely arising from convergent recombination. Most clones expanded after primary vaccination were re-detected after the booster (approximately 95% of CD4 and around 88% of CD8), suggesting broad memory maintenance. The secondary T-cell response was found to be weaker but faster than the primary response, with a peak reached on day 5 rather than on day 15. Only two donors were included in the study, so the extent to which the findings can be generalized is limited.

Interpreted using the paper, the treatment or condition label stands for: live attenuated yellow fever vaccine strain. At every blood-draw timepoint, two biological replicates of bulk PBMCs were collected. A standard Ficoll-Paque protocol was used to isolate PBMCs from peripheral blood. TriZol was used to extract RNA from bulk PBMCs, CD4 and CD8 fractions, and dextramer-positive and dextramer-negative fractions. This clonotype showed up just a few times. The antigen it binds to is not known. No base quality information exists; no much larger clone differs at one position. Spanning cysteine to phenylalanine, the CDR3 consists of 16 amino acids. The read is trimmed to its CDR3 DNA, 48 bases read in frame from base 1. The germline V gene (reference sequence) supplies CDR1 SGHNT and CDR2 YYREEE. Cut back by 3 bases and 2 bases, the V and J ends lie 14 bases apart. TCR cDNA was made using 5'RACE template switching, a step that added a universal primer site and unique molecular identifiers. Priming of cDNA synthesis was performed from both the TCR alpha and TCR beta constant segments. Two PCR steps were used to amplify libraries, with sample barcodes and sequencing adapters being added in the second step. Sequencing of libraries was done on Illumina HiSeq 2500 (2x100 bp) or NovaSeq (2x150 bp). The source study handled its data this way. MIGEC handled demultiplexing of reads and collapsing into UMI consensus sequences, while MiXCR performed V(D)J alignment. Clonotypes responding to the vaccine were identified with edgeR on replicate PBMC samples, with the criteria of FDR below 0.01 and a log2 fold change above 5 up to day 15. CD4 or CD8 identity was assigned to each bulk clonotype according to whether the clonotype was present at higher abundance in the sequenced CD4 repertoire or the sequenced CD8 repertoire. TCRdb itself trimmed the public reads at Q25 with fastp, ran MiXCR and retained productive beta chains. Rows are combined by CDR3 protein, so each entry shows the most common genes and DNA. What appears here as the V and J calls and clone size reflects TCRdb's work, not the paper's. The sample table records a few hundred thousand distinct CDR3 sequences; 11% of these occur just once. The ten largest make up less than 20% of the sample.

This receptor was taken from a man aged 18 to 30 who received the YFV17D yellow fever vaccine. The sequenced sample was PBMCs, obtained on the day of the first yellow fever vaccination. Recombination joined TRBV5-4 with TRBJ2-2; there is no confident call for the D gene. CDR3 region: CASSSHLLKNTGELFF. The nucleotide sequence is TGTGCCAGCAGCTCCCACCTACTGAAAAACACCGGGGAGCTGTTTTTT.